Below, 12 T cell receptor beta chains from the same sample are listed, as sequenced in a study of blood T cell repertoires in COVID-19. TCRdb's copy holds only in-frame clones and misses some; the assay was immunoSEQ multiplex PCR. This sample carries about 120,000 clones, roughly 79% of them seen once, and the ten largest clones take roughly 10%. The sample taken for sequencing was peripheral blood. Source of these receptors: a human donor in a cohort sampled during active COVID-19.

The chain links TRBV5-1 to TRBJ2-5; 11 bases are a match to TRBD2. Trimming removed 4 bases from V and 0 bases from J; junction bases left unmatched: 2. In germline, CDR1 is SGHRS, CDR2 YFSETQ. The CDR3 length is 15 residues. CDR3 protein: CASSRGLADQETQYF. For the CDR3, the DNA is TGCGCCAGCAGCCGGGGACTAGCGGACCAAGAGACCCAGTACTTC.

This sequence joins TRBV6-5 and TRBJ2-7; 10 nucleotides line up with TRBD1. The CDR3 is made up of 16 amino acids. Germline CDR1 reads MNHEY; CDR2 reads SVGAGI. The junction had 8 bases not matched to a gene; V was cut back by 1 base and J by 5 bases. In DNA, the CDR3 is TGTGCCAGCAGTTACTATCCGGGACAGGGGAACCACGAGCAGTACTTC. It specifies CASSYYPGQGNHEQYF.

V and J are TRBV5-1 and TRBJ1-1, with D tentatively TRBD1 (6 bases). Germline assignment: CDR1 SGHRS and CDR2 YFSETQ. V lost 0 bases and J lost 5, with 14 bases in between. This CDR3 region has 15 residues. This CDR3 reads CASSLAGGAGTEAFF. CDR3 nucleotides: TGCGCCAGCAGCTTGGCCGGGGGGGCTGGGACTGAAGCTTTCTTT.

V and J are TRBV30 and TRBJ2-2; 7 nucleotides agree with TRBD2. Trimming at V came to 3 bases and at J to 5 bases, leaving 6 bases not matched to a gene. Germline V lookup: CDR1 GTSNPN, CDR2 SVGIG (reference sequence). The CDR3 extends over 14 amino acids. CDR3 residues: CAWRSFGGTGELFF. The CDR3, as DNA: TGTGCCTGGAGATCTTTCGGGGGGACCGGGGAGCTGTTTTTT.

The rearrangement uses TRBV5-6 and TRBJ1-3, with 7 bases that match TRBD1. The V gene's germline CDR1 is SGHDT and CDR2 YYEEEE. The J segment lost 8 bases and the V segment lost 4 bases, leaving 12 bases of the junction unmatched. CDR3 length: 15 residues. The CDR3 sequence: CASSPRGQLIDTIYF. CDR3 DNA sequence: TGTGCCAGCAGCCCTAGGGGGCAGTTGATAGACACCATATATTTT.

V and J are TRBV7-9 and TRBJ2-1; the D gene is possibly TRBD2 (5 bases). In germline, CDR1 is SEHNR, CDR2 FQNEAQ (reference sequence). V was cut by 1 base and J by 8 bases, with 12 bases left in between. The CDR3 is 14 residues long. CDR3 DNA: TGTGCCAGCAGCTTAGATCGGACTCATGATGAGCAGTTCTTC. Protein sequence: CASSLDRTHDEQFF.

The V gene is TRBV2, the J gene TRBJ2-7; D perhaps matches TRBD2 (6 bases). Per the germline V gene, CDR1 is SNHLY and CDR2 is FYNNEI. This CDR3 region has 17 residues. V lost 5 bases to trimming and J lost 3 bases, with 23 bases between them. The CDR3 DNA reads as TGTGCCAGCAGTAAATACCCCGAGTGGACTACCGGCTACGAGCAGTACTTC. Translating gives CASSKYPEWTTGYEQYF.

The genes are TRBV5-1 and TRBJ1-1; D is ambiguous. Germline CDR1 reads SGHRS; CDR2 reads YFSETQ. Trimming removed 0 bases at V and 3 bases at J, with 12 bases between. CDR3 length: 15 residues. The CDR3 sequence: CASSLVPGEDTEAFF. In DNA, the CDR3 is TGCGCCAGCAGCTTGGTTCCGGGTGAGGACACTGAAGCTTTCTTT.

The genes are TRBV6-2 or TRBV6-3 and TRBJ2-7, with 14 bases identical to TRBD2. The CDR3 extends over 15 amino acids. Germline CDR1 and CDR2: MNHEY and SVGEGT. With 4 bases clipped from V and 7 bases from J, the junction kept 6 bases outside the gene matches. The CDR3 sequence: CASSSRTSGRYEQYF. DNA for the CDR3: TGTGCCAGCAGTTCCAGGACTAGCGGGAGGTATGAGCAGTACTTC.

The genes are TRBV28 and TRBJ1-1; D is perhaps TRBD1 (5 bases). The germline V gene has CDR1 MDHEN and CDR2 SYDVKM. Trimming pared 5 bases from V and 0 bases from J, leaving 10 bases between. The CDR3 has 14 residues. The CDR3 sequence is CASSNDRMNTEAFF. CDR3 DNA sequence: TGTGCCAGCAGTAATGACAGAATGAACACTGAAGCTTTCTTT.

The chain couples TRBV28 to TRBJ1-2; maybe TRBD1 (5 bases). This CDR3 has 15 amino acids. Germline CDR1 MDHEN, CDR2 SYDVKM. Trimming removed 4 bases from V and 7 bases from J, with 19 bases in between. CDR3 bases: TGTGCCAGCAGTTCCGGACACACCCTGGCCCGTGGCTACACCTTC. Protein product: CASSSGHTLARGYTF.

The chain couples TRBV20-1 to TRBJ2-7; 7 nucleotides agree with TRBD1. V shed 2 bases, J shed 9 bases, and the junction held 1 base outside the gene matches. Germline loops: CDR1 DFQATT, CDR2 SNEGSKA (reference sequence). This CDR3 is built from 10 residues. The CDR3 coding sequence is TGCAGTGCTAGATACAGGGGGCAGTACTTC. Translation: CSARYRGQYF.